This section outlines one T cell receptor beta chain sequence together with its context. The antigen is not known. The source of the sample is a study of cytomegalovirus exposure and HLA in healthy donors. General study findings and limits: Previous analysis showed most TCR beta V segments were productive about 87% or about 30% of the time. Reported findings show TCR beta sequences accurately forecast HLA-A and HLA-B alleles in most subjects.

Vbeta (60) and Jbeta (13) primers were used in the PCR. Profiled with immunoSEQ multiplex PCR; TCRdb holds only in-frame clones, not every one. The sample records about 180,000 clones, 76% being singletons. V lost 7 bases and J lost 14, with 11 bases in between. Germline lookup yields CDR1 WNHNN and CDR2 SYGVQD (reference sequence). This CDR3 comprises 9 residues. What was sequenced was PBMCs. The origin of this receptor is a man between 18 and 29 years old in good health and CMV-seronegative. V and J are TRBV10-1 and TRBJ1-2; D call uncertain. The CDR3 bases are TGCGCCAGCACTGACCCGAGGACCTTC. It specifies CASTDPRTF.